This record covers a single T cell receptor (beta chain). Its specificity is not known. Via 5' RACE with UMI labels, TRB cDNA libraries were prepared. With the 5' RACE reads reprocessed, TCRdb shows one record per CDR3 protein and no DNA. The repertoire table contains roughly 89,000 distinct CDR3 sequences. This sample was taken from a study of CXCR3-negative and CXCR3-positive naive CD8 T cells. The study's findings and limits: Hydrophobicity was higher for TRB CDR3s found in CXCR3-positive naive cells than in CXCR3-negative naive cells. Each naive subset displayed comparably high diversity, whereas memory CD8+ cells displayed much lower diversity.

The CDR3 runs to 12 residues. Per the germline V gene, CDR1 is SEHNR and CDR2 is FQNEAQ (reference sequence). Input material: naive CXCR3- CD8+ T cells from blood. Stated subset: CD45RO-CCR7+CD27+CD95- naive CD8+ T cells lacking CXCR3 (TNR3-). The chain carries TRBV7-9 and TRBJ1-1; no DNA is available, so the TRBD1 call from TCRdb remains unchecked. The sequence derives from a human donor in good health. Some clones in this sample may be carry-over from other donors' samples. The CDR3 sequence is CASSFGGGESFF.